Below, one T cell receptor beta chain is given with its context. Its specificity is not known. This entry is derived from a study of circulating tumor DNA in untreated peripheral T-cell lymphoma. Libraries were prepared by immunoSEQ multiplex PCR; TCRdb keeps only in-frame clonotypes and omits some of them. In the table there are 7,000 or so clones, roughly 80% of which are singletons. Trimming removed 4 bases at V and 3 bases at J, with 16 bases between. The V gene's germline CDR1 is LNHDA and CDR2 SQIVND (reference sequence). CDR3 length equals 16 residues. Findings and caveats of the study: Tumor-specific clonotypes were found in around three quarters of patients.

The chain has TRBV19 and TRBJ2-4, with D maybe TRBD2 (5 bases). The sequence came from a human donor with peripheral T-cell lymphoma. Sample: tumor tissue. CDR3 sequence: CASSTTRWLYKNIQYF. CDR3 bases: TGTGCCAGTAGTACTACTAGGTGGTTGTACAAAAACATTCAGTACTTC. Full variable domain (remainder filled in from reference TRBV19 and TRBJ2-4): DGGITQSPKYLFRKEGQNVTLSCEQNLNHDAMYWYRQDPGQGLRLIYYSQIVNDFQKGDIAEGYSVSREKKESFPLTVTSAQKNPTAFYLCASSTTRWLYKNIQYFGAGTRLSVL.